This TCR beta chain derives from a study of regulatory T cells in long-lasting Graves disease. Across the whole study: The term persistent Graves' disease signified upward of 5 years on antithyroid drugs with positive TSH receptor antibodies.

V was cut by 0 bases and J by 1 base, with 13 bases left in between. From germline, CDR1 is SGHDT and CDR2 YYEEEE. The CDR3 is 17 residues long. The time point is: persistent/refractory GD, antithyroid drugs over 5 years with positive TRAb. RNA from PBMCs was the source of the TCR library. An endocrinology unit in Xi'an, China, supplied the patients. TCR beta libraries were built with iRepertoire HTBI primers and Arm-PCR of CDR3 regions. TCRdb redid the calling of the multiplex PCR reads with MiXCR, one entry per CDR3 protein. There are over 250,000 distinct CDR3 sequences in the sample; more than 20% occur only once, and roughly 50% lies in the top ten. Only a few counts were recorded for this clonotype.

Sample: peripheral blood mononuclear cells (PBMCs), taken when the disease was refractory, from a patient treated with antithyroid drugs. The J gene is TRBJ2-2, the V gene TRBV5-6, with D possibly TRBD1 on 7 matching bases. This TCR was sampled from a female donor with Graves disease. The CDR3 coding sequence is TGTGCCAGCAGCTTGGGGGGGGACAGTGGGAACACCGGGGAGCTGTTTTTT. Its translation is CASSLGGDSGNTGELFF.